The 30 T cell receptor beta chains in this list originate from one sample, sequenced in a study of T-cell memory formation after mild COVID-19. Each CDR3 protein is one row after TCRdb ran MiXCR on the 5' RACE reads. The table has fewer than 250,000 distinct CDR3 sequences, about 27% seen once. The material sequenced was PBMCs or a T cell subset sorted from them (not recorded which). The receptors come from an adult woman who had mild COVID-19 (a few samples of this study predate the infection). Cell type and time point are not known.

The V gene is TRBV5-6, the J gene TRBJ1-1; 7 nucleotides line up with TRBD1. Germline V gene lookup returns CDR1 SGHDT and CDR2 YYEEEE. Germline trimming cut 7 bases from V and 2 bases from J; bases unmatched to any gene: 8. This CDR3 region has 14 residues. CDR3 sequence (DNA): TGTGCCAGCGGAGGGGGCGCCTTTAACACTGAAGCTTTCTTT. Protein product: CASGGGAFNTEAFF.

This clonotype was seen only a few times. The J gene is TRBJ1-1, the V gene TRBV29-1; 7 bases map to TRBD1. Germline V gene data show CDR1 as SQVTM and CDR2 as ANQGSEA. Losses at the gene ends were 6 bases for V and 1 base for J; bases not matched to a gene: 2. The CDR3 loop spans 12 amino acids. The CDR3, as DNA: TGCAGCGTGAGACAGGGGAACACTGAAGCTTTCTTT. It specifies CSVRQGNTEAFF.

This clonotype was seen a few times. This rearrangement joins TRBV9 to TRBJ2-2, with D uncertain. Germline V lookup: CDR1 SGDLS, CDR2 YYNGEE. Trimming stripped 2 bases from V and 1 base from J, with 6 bases between. This CDR3 is 14 amino acids long. The CDR3 DNA follows: TGTGCCAGCAGCGTCTGGATGAACACCGGGGAGCTGTTTTTT. Amino acid sequence: CASSVWMNTGELFF.

The chain carries TRBV7-9 and TRBJ1-4; D remains ambiguous. Between the trimmed V and J ends, which lost 5 bases and 2 bases, there was a span of 9 bases. Germline lookup yields CDR1 SEHNR and CDR2 FQNEAQ (reference sequence). This CDR3 contains 14 residues. CDR3 sequence: CASSRINTNEKLFF. CDR3 sequence (DNA): TGTGCCAGCAGCCGGATTAACACTAATGAAAAACTGTTTTTT.

This chain uses TRBV29-1 with TRBJ1-1, with TRBD1 as a possible D gene (5 bases). Between the trimmed V and J ends, which lost 3 bases and 1 base, there was a span of 12 bases. The CDR3 runs 14 residues. Germline V gene data show CDR1 as SQVTM and CDR2 as ANQGSEA. CDR3 loop: CSVDRRGGNTEAFF. The CDR3 bases are TGCAGCGTTGATCGGCGGGGGGGGAACACTGAAGCTTTCTTT.

This clonotype showed up just a few times. The chain uses TRBV7-9 and TRBJ2-7; D gene unclear. The CDR3 runs 13 residues. Germline CDR1 and CDR2: SEHNR and FQNEAQ (reference sequence). The V gene lost 5 bases and the J gene lost 2 bases, with 10 bases spanning the gap. The CDR3 loop reads CASSDGFAYEQYF. CDR3 sequence (DNA): TGTGCCAGCAGCGACGGATTCGCCTACGAGCAGTACTTC. Using reference TRBV7-9 and TRBJ2-7 for the parts outside the CDR3, the full variable domain is DTGVSQNPRHKITKRGQNVTFRCDPISEHNRLYWYRQTLGQGPEFLTYFQNEAQLEKSRLLSDRFSAERPKGSFSTLEIQRTEQGDSAMYLCASSDGFAYEQYFGPGTRLTVT.

The genes are TRBV12-3 or TRBV12-4 and TRBJ2-2, with 7 bases aligning to TRBD2. J was trimmed by 5 bases and V by 6 bases; bases with no gene match: 6. This CDR3 is 14 amino acids long. CDR3 coding DNA: TGTGCCAGCAGGCCCCTCGGGGGGACCGGGGAGCTGTTTTTT. Amino acid sequence: CASRPLGGTGELFF.

The rearrangement joins TRBV3-1 to TRBJ2-7; the D is unclear. This CDR3 is 13 amino acids long. V dropped 4 bases and J dropped 9 bases, with 16 bases sitting between them. CDR1 LGHDT and CDR2 YNNKEL come from the germline V gene (reference sequence). DNA for the CDR3: TGTGCCAGCAGCCCCCTCGGGCTGTCTGGGCAGTACTTC. Amino acids: CASSPLGLSGQYF.

This chain connects TRBV29-1 to TRBJ1-2, with D unclear. CDR3 length: 13 amino acids. The germline gives CDR1 SQVTM, CDR2 ANQGSEA. The V end lost 5 bases, the J end lost 9 bases, and 19 bases lay between the germline ends. In DNA, the CDR3 is TGCAGCGTTTTAATTGCGGACGTAGGAAGCTACACCTTC. Translated: CSVLIADVGSYTF.

This chain connects TRBV12-3 or TRBV12-4 to TRBJ1-1; possibly TRBD1 for D (5 bases). The CDR3 consists of 14 residues. V was cut by 7 bases and J by 6 bases, with 18 bases left in between. This chain's CDR3 is CASTQSGIRPEAFF. CDR3 bases: TGTGCCAGCACCCAATCAGGGATACGTCCTGAAGCTTTCTTT.

In this sample, this clonotype turned up a few times. The chain links TRBV12-3 or TRBV12-4 to TRBJ2-1; 10 nucleotides agree with TRBD1. Losses at the gene ends were 5 bases for V and 0 bases for J; bases not matched to a gene: 4. The length of the CDR3 is 16 residues. CDR3 region: CASSRRQGASYNEQFF. The CDR3 nucleotides are TGTGCCAGCAGTAGACGACAGGGGGCCTCCTACAATGAGCAGTTCTTC.

The chain employs TRBV4-3 and TRBJ2-1; D ambiguous. The CDR3 contains 15 residues. Between the trimmed V and J ends, which lost 4 bases and 0 bases, there was a span of 10 bases. From germline, CDR1 is LGHNA and CDR2 YSLEER. The CDR3 nucleotides read TGCGCCAGCAGCCGTGGGGTTAGCTCCTACAATGAGCAGTTCTTC. Protein product: CASSRGVSSYNEQFF.

This clonotype was seen a handful of times. The chain combines TRBV10-3 with TRBJ2-2; D is ambiguous. V gave up 1 base and J gave up 7 bases, with 7 bases separating them. The CDR3 has 13 amino acids. Germline V gene lookup returns CDR1 ENHRY and CDR2 SYGVKD. CDR3 nucleotide sequence: TGTGCCATCAGTGAGTTAGAGATCGGGGAGCTGTTTTTT. It specifies CAISELEIGELFF.

The sample holds a few counts of this clonotype. J is TRBJ1-5 and V is TRBV30; D gene ambiguous. Trimming took 0 bases from V and 3 from J, leaving 9 bases between them. The germline V gene has CDR1 GTSNPN and CDR2 SVGIG (reference sequence). This CDR3 has 14 residues. CDR3 amino acids: CAWSVRLINQPQHF. DNA of the CDR3: TGTGCCTGGAGTGTACGGCTGATCAATCAGCCCCAGCATTTT. The complete variable domain, with remaining parts taken from reference TRBV30 and TRBJ1-5, reads SQTIHQWPATLVQPVGSPLSLECTVEGTSNPNLYWYRQAAGRGLQLLFYSVGIGQISSEVPQNLSASRPQDRQFILSSKKLLLSDSGFYLCAWSVRLINQPQHFGDGTRLSIL.

This clonotype was detected only a few times. J is TRBJ1-1 and V is TRBV12-3 or TRBV12-4; D not certain. Trimming removed 7 bases at V and 1 base at J, with 13 bases between. This CDR3 contains 14 residues. For the CDR3, the DNA is TGTGCCAGCAATCACGAGGGTAGGAACACTGAAGCTTTCTTT. Translating it yields CASNHEGRNTEAFF.

This chain joins TRBV12-3 or TRBV12-4 and TRBJ1-2, with 9 positions matching TRBD1. Trimming at V came to 5 bases and at J to 8 bases, leaving 12 bases not matched to a gene. The CDR3 consists of 15 residues. The DNA of the CDR3 is TGTGCCAGCAGTCATCGACAGGGGGGCCACGGGGGCTACACCTTC. The encoded protein is CASSHRQGGHGGYTF.

This clonotype has only a few counts. The rearrangement uses TRBV9 and TRBJ2-1; D uncertain. V was pared by 2 bases and J by 0 bases, with 6 bases between. CDR3 length: 14 amino acids. Looked up from germline, CDR1 is SGDLS and CDR2 is YYNGEE. The CDR3 DNA follows: TGTGCCAGCAGCGTGGACGGCTCCTACAATGAGCAGTTCTTC. It encodes CASSVDGSYNEQFF.

CDR3 residues: CASSVYSKGGENIQYF. The CDR3 nucleotides are TGTGCCAGCAGCGTATATTCGAAGGGCGGGGAAAACATTCAGTACTTC. V usage is TRBV9 and J usage is TRBJ2-4; maybe TRBD2 (6 bases). Germline CDR1 and CDR2: SGDLS and YYNGEE. This CDR3 has 16 amino acids. Trimming removed 1 base from V and 5 bases from J, with 16 bases in between.

The J gene is TRBJ2-7, the V gene TRBV4-3, with a possible D match to TRBD2 (7 bases). The CDR3 covers 18 residues. Trimming removed 0 bases from V and 5 bases from J, with 23 bases in between. Germline V gene lookup returns CDR1 LGHNA and CDR2 YSLEER. Written as DNA, the CDR3 is TGCGCCAGCAGCCAAGATCTCCCGGGGGGCTCACTAAAGGACGAGCAGTACTTC. Translating gives CASSQDLPGGSLKDEQYF.

Only a few counts were recorded for this clonotype. CDR3 protein: CASSPRFTGELFF. The DNA for the CDR3 is TGTGCCAGCAGCCCCCGATTCACCGGGGAGCTGTTTTTT. The chain is built from TRBV7-9 and TRBJ2-2; D is undetermined. CDR3 length: 13 residues. V dropped 5 bases and J dropped 4 bases, with 8 bases sitting between them. The germline V gene has CDR1 SEHNR and CDR2 FQNEAQ (reference sequence).

This clonotype appeared once. As DNA, the CDR3 is TGTGCCAGCAGCTTAGACCCAGGGCTCAACTATGGCTACACCTTC. As protein: CASSLDPGLNYGYTF. The V call is TRBV7-3, the J call TRBJ1-2; D might be TRBD1 (5 bases). V lost 2 bases, J lost 2 bases, and 12 bases lay in between. From germline, CDR1 is SGHTA and CDR2 FQGTGA. The CDR3 is made up of 15 amino acids.

The chain uses TRBV19 and TRBJ2-3; the match to TRBD2 covers 9 bases. Losses at the gene ends were 3 bases for V and 4 bases for J; bases not matched to a gene: 8. Germline V CDR1 and CDR2: LNHDA, SQIVND (reference sequence). This CDR3 region has 16 residues. In DNA form, the CDR3 reads TGTGCCAGTAGTATTCCCAGCGGGGGGTCGGCAGATACGCAGTATTTT. This encodes CASSIPSGGSADTQYF.

The rearrangement joins TRBV5-1 to TRBJ2-5; D is perhaps TRBD1 (6 bases). Between the trimmed V and J ends, which lost 0 bases and 4 bases, there was a span of 10 bases. The CDR3 has 14 residues. The germline CDR1 and CDR2 sequences are SGHRS and YFSETQ. The CDR3, as DNA: TGCGCCAGCAGCTTGGGACAGGAAGGAGAGACCCAGTACTTC. As protein: CASSLGQEGETQYF.

This chain joins TRBV28 and TRBJ2-7, with D unresolved. Germline loops: CDR1 MDHEN, CDR2 SYDVKM. The ends were cut back, 5 bases at V and 6 bases at J, with 8 bases in the middle. The CDR3 contains 11 residues. The CDR3 sequence is CASSKTGEQYF. As DNA, the CDR3 is TGTGCCAGCAGTAAAACGGGCGAGCAGTACTTC.

This clonotype was counted between two and nine times. V and J are TRBV5-1 and TRBJ1-1; 7 bases are a match to TRBD1. V was pared by 0 bases and J by 7 bases, with 6 bases of the junction left unmatched. This CDR3 contains 14 residues. Germline V gives CDR1 SGHRS, CDR2 YFSETQ. Here the CDR3 reads CASSLGGGEGEAFF. CDR3 in DNA: TGCGCCAGCAGCTTGGGAGGGGGCGAGGGTGAAGCTTTCTTT.

This chain connects TRBV11-2 to TRBJ1-1, with 8 positions matching TRBD1. V trimming: 5 bases; J trimming: 1 base; junction bases outside the gene matches: 6. In germline, CDR1 is SGHAT, CDR2 FQNNGV. This CDR3 spans 15 amino acids. DNA of the CDR3: TGTGCCAGCAGCCACGGACAGGGTACGAACACTGAAGCTTTCTTT. This gives the protein CASSHGQGTNTEAFF.

The chain joins TRBV5-1 to TRBJ1-4; D is unresolved. Trimming took 1 base from V and 6 from J, leaving 10 bases between them. The CDR3 covers 14 residues. Germline V gene lookup returns CDR1 SGHRS and CDR2 YFSETQ. The CDR3 region has the DNA TGCGCCAGCAGCTTGAACTCTGATGATGAAAAACTGTTTTTT. It specifies CASSLNSDDEKLFF. The variable domain in full, completed from reference TRBV5-1 and TRBJ1-4, reads KAGVTQTPRYLIKTRGQQVTLSCSPISGHRSVSWYQQTPGQGLQFLFEYFSETQRNKGNFPGRFSGRQFSNSRSEMNVSTLELGDSALYLCASSLNSDDEKLFFGSGTQLSVL.

The CDR3, as DNA: TGTGCCAGCAGAGTCAGCGGTACCTACGAGCAGTACTTC. Translating it yields CASRVSGTYEQYF. The genes are TRBV6-5 and TRBJ2-7; the D gene is possibly TRBD2 (5 bases). Germline CDR1 MNHEY, CDR2 SVGAGI. The V end was cut by 6 bases, the J end by 2 bases, with 11 bases between. The CDR3 contains 13 residues.

In its sample, this clonotype was seen once. The rearrangement joins TRBV28 to TRBJ1-3; D ambiguous. Trimming shortened V by 5 bases and J by 4 bases, and 9 bases separated the two germline ends. The CDR3 runs 13 residues. In germline, CDR1 is MDHEN, CDR2 SYDVKM. As DNA, the CDR3 is TGTGCCAGCAGTGCCTTTAACGGAAACACCATATATTTT. This gives the protein CASSAFNGNTIYF.

This clonotype was seen a few times. This rearrangement joins TRBV5-1 to TRBJ1-2; a possible D gene is TRBD1 (6 bases). The CDR3 is 15 amino acids. Trimming removed 0 bases from V and 0 bases from J, with 9 bases in between. Germline CDR1 is SGHRS and CDR2 is YFSETQ. The CDR3 DNA is TGCGCCAGCAGCTTGGTGACAGGACCTAACTATGGCTACACCTTC. Its translation: CASSLVTGPNYGYTF. The entire variable domain, with the rest obtained from reference TRBV5-1 and TRBJ1-2, is as follows: KAGVTQTPRYLIKTRGQQVTLSCSPISGHRSVSWYQQTPGQGLQFLFEYFSETQRNKGNFPGRFSGRQFSNSRSEMNVSTLELGDSALYLCASSLVTGPNYGYTFGSGTRLTVV.